This T cell receptor beta chain was sequenced during a study of T cell responses to AZD1222 COVID-19 vaccine. Study-wide findings and caveats: All repertoire sampling was performed exclusively after the peak T cell response.

This CDR3 contains 15 residues. The germline V gene has CDR1 SGHRS and CDR2 YFSETQ. Trimming pared 6 bases from V and 1 base from J, leaving 16 bases between. The protocol was immunoSEQ multiplex PCR, while the TCRdb copy is restricted to in-frame clones and leaves out a portion. The table lists more than 100,000 clones, 70% to 90% of them singletons, with around 8.6% in the top ten. Comments on this clone: What it binds is unknown.

The sequencing here drew on peripheral blood, taken on day 0 of AZD1222 vaccination. This clonotype originated in an adult in good health. V usage is TRBV5-1 and J usage is TRBJ1-1; D perhaps matches TRBD1 (5 bases). CDR3 sequence: CASTRVRGTNTEAFF. The CDR3 nucleotides are TGCGCCAGCACCCGGGTCCGGGGGACGAACACTGAAGCTTTCTTT.